A selection of T cell receptor beta chains follows, all from one sample in a study of T cells in Graves' hyperthyroidism and ophthalmopathy. TCRdb passed the multiplex PCR reads through MiXCR, listing each CDR3 protein once. The sample shows under 450,000 distinct CDR3 sequences, less than 20% of them seen only once. What was sequenced was blood. The origin of the receptors is a woman under 30 with Graves' hyperthyroidism. The CDR3 runs from the conserved cysteine through the conserved F or W. The order of the fields is V gene, clone size, J gene, D gene, CDR3 protein, CDR3 DNA. D genes are given only for firm matches. Clone size is given for some rows only: seen once, a few or many times, or a class if the clone is expanded.

V gene: TRBV6-1; clone size: many; J gene: TRBJ2-5; D gene: -; CDR3 protein: CASTQPGLQETQYF; CDR3 DNA: TGTGCCAGCACTCAGCCGGGCCTCCAAGAGACCCAGTACTTC
V gene: TRBV6-1; clone size: -; J gene: TRBJ2-3; D gene: -; CDR3 protein: CASKGPWDTQYF; CDR3 DNA: TGTGCCAGTAAGGGCCCATGGGATACGCAGTATTTT
V gene: TRBV6-2/TRBV6-3; clone size: many; J gene: TRBJ1-3; D gene: -; CDR3 protein: CASSYSPLDTIYF; CDR3 DNA: TGTGCCAGCAGTTACTCTCCTCTTGACACCATATATTTT
V gene: TRBV7-2; clone size: -; J gene: TRBJ2-7; D gene: -; CDR3 protein: CASSLALRDGDEQYF; CDR3 DNA: TGTGCCAGCAGCTTAGCCCTCAGGGACGGGGACGAGCAGTACTTC
V gene: TRBV5-6; clone size: once; J gene: TRBJ1-5; D gene: -; CDR3 protein: CASSLYGAGAQPQHF; CDR3 DNA: TGTGCCAGCAGCTTGTACGGTGCGGGGGCTCAGCCCCAGCATTTT
V gene: TRBV28; clone size: -; J gene: TRBJ1-5; D gene: -; CDR3 protein: CATGGNQPQHF; CDR3 DNA: TGTGCCACTGGGGGCAATCAGCCCCAGCATTTT
V gene: TRBV2; clone size: once; J gene: TRBJ2-2; D gene: -; CDR3 protein: CASSVGSDGTGELFF; CDR3 DNA: TGTGCCAGCAGTGTCGGATCCGATGGGACCGGGGAGCTGTTTTTT
V gene: TRBV12-3/TRBV12-4; clone size: many; J gene: TRBJ2-7; D gene: -; CDR3 protein: CASSLGGAPGGEQYF; CDR3 DNA: TGTGCCAGCAGTTTAGGAGGGGCCCCCGGGGGAGAGCAGTACTTC
V gene: TRBV6-1; clone size: -; J gene: TRBJ1-2; D gene: -; CDR3 protein: CASGVGWNYGYTF; CDR3 DNA: TGTGCCAGCGGGGTGGGGTGGAACTATGGCTACACCTTC
V gene: TRBV2; clone size: many; J gene: TRBJ1-5; D gene: -; CDR3 protein: CASSPARADQPQHF; CDR3 DNA: TGTGCCAGCAGTCCGGCGAGGGCTGATCAGCCCCAGCATTTT
V gene: TRBV28; clone size: -; J gene: TRBJ1-5; D gene: -; CDR3 protein: CASSESNGQPQHF; CDR3 DNA: TGTGCCAGCAGTGAGTCGAATGGTCAGCCCCAGCATTTT
V gene: TRBV30; clone size: many; J gene: TRBJ1-1; D gene: -; CDR3 protein: CAWTNLWASEAFF; CDR3 DNA: TGTGCCTGGACTAACTTATGGGCCTCTGAAGCTTTCTTT
V gene: TRBV6-2/TRBV6-3; clone size: few; J gene: TRBJ1-6; D gene: -; CDR3 protein: CASSPAGVPNSPLHF; CDR3 DNA: TGTGCCAGCAGTCCTGCAGGGGTTCCTAACTCACCCCTCCACTTT
V gene: TRBV5-1; clone size: -; J gene: TRBJ2-7; D gene: -; CDR3 protein: CASSFSSFENPYEQYF; CDR3 DNA: TGCGCCAGCAGCTTTTCTAGTTTTGAGAATCCCTACGAGCAGTACTTC
V gene: TRBV19; clone size: -; J gene: TRBJ1-6; D gene: -; CDR3 protein: CASSHREVESPLHF; CDR3 DNA: TGTGCCAGTAGCCACAGGGAAGTGGAATCACCCCTCCACTTT
V gene: TRBV6-1; clone size: many; J gene: TRBJ2-1; D gene: TRBD1; CDR3 protein: CASSSQGALYGEQFF; CDR3 DNA: TGTGCCAGCAGTTCACAGGGGGCGCTTTACGGTGAGCAGTTCTTC
V gene: TRBV11-2; clone size: many; J gene: TRBJ2-2; D gene: TRBD2; CDR3 protein: CASSSGTSGRKTGELFF; CDR3 DNA: TGTGCCAGCAGCTCGGGGACTAGCGGGAGAAAGACCGGGGAGCTGTTTTTT
V gene: TRBV6-1; clone size: many; J gene: TRBJ2-6; D gene: -; CDR3 protein: CATRTGSGANVLTF; CDR3 DNA: TGTGCCACCCGTACGGGCTCTGGGGCCAACGTCCTGACTTTC
V gene: TRBV7-2; clone size: many; J gene: TRBJ1-1; D gene: -; CDR3 protein: CASSPPSGRTEAFF; CDR3 DNA: TGTGCCAGCAGCCCCCCGTCCGGGCGAACTGAAGCTTTCTTT
V gene: TRBV7-2; clone size: many; J gene: TRBJ2-1; D gene: TRBD2; CDR3 protein: CASSLGIAGGYEQFF; CDR3 DNA: TGTGCCAGCAGCTTAGGGATAGCGGGGGGGTATGAGCAGTTCTTC
V gene: TRBV30; clone size: many; J gene: TRBJ1-5; D gene: -; CDR3 protein: CAWSVGAPGAINQPQHF; CDR3 DNA: TGTGCCTGGAGTGTAGGGGCCCCAGGGGCCATTAATCAGCCCCAGCATTTT
V gene: TRBV3-1; clone size: many; J gene: TRBJ1-2; D gene: -; CDR3 protein: CASSQGLEGYTF; CDR3 DNA: TGTGCCAGCAGCCAAGGGCTGGAGGGCTACACCTTC
V gene: TRBV10-2; clone size: many; J gene: TRBJ2-2; D gene: TRBD2; CDR3 protein: CASSMRENNGELFF; CDR3 DNA: TGCGCCAGCAGTATGCGGGAGAATAACGGGGAGCTGTTTTTT
V gene: TRBV7-2; clone size: many; J gene: TRBJ2-1; D gene: TRBD2; CDR3 protein: CASSSGGAPEQFF; CDR3 DNA: TGTGCCAGCAGCAGCGGGGGGGCCCCTGAGCAGTTCTTC
V gene: TRBV7-9; clone size: many; J gene: TRBJ1-6; D gene: TRBD1; CDR3 protein: CASRAGGERSPLHF; CDR3 DNA: TGTGCCAGCAGGGCAGGGGGCGAAAGATCACCCCTCCACTTT
V gene: TRBV5-8; clone size: few; J gene: TRBJ2-7; D gene: TRBD1; CDR3 protein: CASSPWTGASYEQYF; CDR3 DNA: TGTGCCAGCAGCCCCTGGACAGGGGCGTCCTACGAGCAGTACTTC
V gene: TRBV11-1; clone size: many; J gene: TRBJ2-7; D gene: -; CDR3 protein: CASSLLLRYEQYF; CDR3 DNA: TGTGCCAGCAGCCTACTCTTACGCTACGAGCAGTACTTC
V gene: TRBV3-1; clone size: -; J gene: TRBJ2-7; D gene: TRBD1; CDR3 protein: CASSQQDRGGEQYF; CDR3 DNA: TGTGCCAGCAGCCAACAGGACAGGGGAGGCGAGCAGTACTTC
V gene: TRBV27; clone size: many; J gene: TRBJ2-7; D gene: -; CDR3 protein: CASTNGGREQYF; CDR3 DNA: TGTGCCAGCACGAACGGGGGACGGGAGCAGTACTTC
V gene: TRBV6-5; clone size: many; J gene: TRBJ1-1; D gene: -; CDR3 protein: CASSYADAAFF; CDR3 DNA: TGTGCCAGCAGTTACGCCGACGCAGCTTTCTTT
V gene: TRBV29-1; clone size: many; J gene: TRBJ2-1; D gene: TRBD1; CDR3 protein: CSGDRGSYNEQFF; CDR3 DNA: TGCAGCGGGGACAGGGGGTCCTACAATGAGCAGTTCTTC
V gene: TRBV5-1; clone size: many; J gene: TRBJ2-3; D gene: -; CDR3 protein: CASSLARWAADTQYF; CDR3 DNA: TGCGCCAGCAGCTTGGCCCGTTGGGCGGCAGATACGCAGTATTTT
V gene: TRBV5-1; clone size: many; J gene: TRBJ2-1; D gene: -; CDR3 protein: CASTVDEGYNEQFF; CDR3 DNA: TGCGCCAGCACCGTAGACGAAGGATACAATGAGCAGTTCTTC
V gene: TRBV3-1; clone size: few; J gene: TRBJ2-3; D gene: TRBD2; CDR3 protein: CASSPQIAGAPDTQYF; CDR3 DNA: TGTGCCAGCAGCCCCCAGATAGCGGGAGCCCCAGATACGCAGTATTTT
V gene: TRBV13; clone size: many; J gene: TRBJ2-7; D gene: TRBD2; CDR3 protein: CASSLWTSGRNEQYF; CDR3 DNA: TGTGCCAGCAGCTTATGGACTAGCGGGAGGAACGAGCAGTACTTC
V gene: TRBV5-5; clone size: few; J gene: TRBJ2-5; D gene: -; CDR3 protein: CASSLGALKQETQYF; CDR3 DNA: TGTGCCAGCAGCTTGGGGGCATTGAAGCAAGAGACCCAGTACTTC
V gene: TRBV30; clone size: many; J gene: TRBJ1-4; D gene: TRBD1; CDR3 protein: CAWNRGLANEKLFF; CDR3 DNA: TGTGCCTGGAACAGGGGGCTCGCTAATGAAAAACTGTTTTTT
V gene: TRBV24-1; clone size: few; J gene: TRBJ2-2; D gene: TRBD2; CDR3 protein: CATSDLAGRGTGELFF; CDR3 DNA: TGTGCCACCAGTGATTTGGCAGGGAGGGGCACCGGGGAGCTGTTTTTT
V gene: TRBV2; clone size: many; J gene: TRBJ1-2; D gene: -; CDR3 protein: CASSWGGDNYGYTF; CDR3 DNA: TGTGCCAGCAGTTGGGGGGGGGACAACTATGGCTACACCTTC
V gene: TRBV2; clone size: many; J gene: TRBJ1-4; D gene: TRBD1; CDR3 protein: CASRDRGTGEKLFF; CDR3 DNA: TGTGCCAGCAGGGACAGGGGGACAGGGGAAAAACTGTTTTTT
V gene: TRBV27; clone size: many; J gene: TRBJ1-4; D gene: -; CDR3 protein: CASSLRLGEKLFF; CDR3 DNA: TGTGCCAGCAGTCTTCGGTTGGGGGAAAAACTGTTTTTT
V gene: TRBV4-1; clone size: once; J gene: TRBJ2-7; D gene: -; CDR3 protein: CASSQVDTSYEQYF; CDR3 DNA: TGCGCCAGCAGCCAAGTGGACACCTCCTACGAGCAGTACTTC
V gene: TRBV6-2/TRBV6-3; clone size: -; J gene: TRBJ1-1; D gene: -; CDR3 protein: CASSTRRVDQTEAFF; CDR3 DNA: TGTGCCAGCAGTACCCGAAGGGTGGACCAGACTGAAGCTTTCTTT